This T cell receptor beta chain came from a study of CD8 T cells in ankylosing spondylitis. Many counts were recorded for this clonotype. As yet, its antigen is unknown. Deletions cut 4 bases from V and 2 bases from J, with 5 bases between. This CDR3 comprises 11 residues. Per the germline V gene, CDR1 is SQVTM and CDR2 is ANQGSEA. TCRdb redid the calling of the 5' RACE reads with MiXCR, one entry per CDR3 protein. The sample has hundreds of thousands of distinct CDR3 sequences, over 9.5% seen once. Study-level points and caveats: There was a TCR beta motif, made of several highly homologous variants, that appeared characteristic of ankylosing spondylitis blood. According to the report, clones linked to the disease were significantly enriched in matched synovial fluid samples taken from ankylosing spondylitis patients.

Sequences were obtained from blood, either unsorted or a sorted T cell fraction (not recorded which). The chain combines TRBV29-1 with TRBJ1-2; the D is unclear. This sequence originates from a male donor with ankylosing spondylitis. This CDR3 reads CSVATNYGYTF. DNA for the CDR3: TGCAGCGTTGCCACGAACTATGGCTACACCTTC.